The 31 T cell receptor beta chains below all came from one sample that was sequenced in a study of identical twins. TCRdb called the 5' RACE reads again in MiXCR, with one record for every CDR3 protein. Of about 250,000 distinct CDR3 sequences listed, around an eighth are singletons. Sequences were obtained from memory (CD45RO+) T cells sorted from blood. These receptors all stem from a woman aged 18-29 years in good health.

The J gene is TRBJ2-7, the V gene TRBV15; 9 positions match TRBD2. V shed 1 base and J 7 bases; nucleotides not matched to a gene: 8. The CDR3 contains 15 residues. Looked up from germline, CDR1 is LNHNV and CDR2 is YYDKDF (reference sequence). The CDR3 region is CATSRVVSGSREQYF. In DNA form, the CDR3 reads TGTGCCACCAGCAGAGTGGTTAGCGGGAGTCGGGAGCAGTACTTC.

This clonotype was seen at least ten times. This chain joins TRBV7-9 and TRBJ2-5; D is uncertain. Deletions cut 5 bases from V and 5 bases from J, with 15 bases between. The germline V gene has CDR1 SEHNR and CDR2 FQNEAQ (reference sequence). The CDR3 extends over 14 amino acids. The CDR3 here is CASSLGVGKETQYF. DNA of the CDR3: TGTGCCAGCAGCCTAGGAGTGGGAAAGGAGACCCAGTACTTC.

The CDR3 DNA sequence: TGTGCCAGCAGCGATACAGGGCGCGGGGGCTACACCTTC. Its translation is CASSDTGRGGYTF. The V call is TRBV12-3 or TRBV12-4, the J call TRBJ1-2; D possibly corresponds to TRBD1 (6 bases). This CDR3 spans 13 amino acids. V was cut by 6 bases and J by 8 bases, with 16 bases left in between.

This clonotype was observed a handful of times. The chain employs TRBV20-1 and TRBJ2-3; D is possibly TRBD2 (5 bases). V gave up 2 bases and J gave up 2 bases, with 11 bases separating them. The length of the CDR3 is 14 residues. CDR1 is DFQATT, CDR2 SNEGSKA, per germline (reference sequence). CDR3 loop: CSARPWEFTDTQYF. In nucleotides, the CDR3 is TGCAGTGCTAGACCTTGGGAGTTCACAGATACGCAGTATTTT.

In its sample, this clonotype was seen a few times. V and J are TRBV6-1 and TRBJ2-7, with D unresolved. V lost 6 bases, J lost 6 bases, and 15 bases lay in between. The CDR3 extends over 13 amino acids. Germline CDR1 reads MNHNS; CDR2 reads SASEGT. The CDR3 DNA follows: TGTGCCAGCAGCTCACGTTCGGAGCTCGAGCAGTACTTC. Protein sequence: CASSSRSELEQYF.

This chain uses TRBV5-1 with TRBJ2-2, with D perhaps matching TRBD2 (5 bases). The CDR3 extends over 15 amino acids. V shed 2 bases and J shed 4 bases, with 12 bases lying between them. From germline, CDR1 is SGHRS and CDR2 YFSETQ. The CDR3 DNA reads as TGCGCCAGCAGCTTAAGAGGGTCAATCACCGGGGAGCTGTTTTTT. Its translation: CASSLRGSITGELFF.

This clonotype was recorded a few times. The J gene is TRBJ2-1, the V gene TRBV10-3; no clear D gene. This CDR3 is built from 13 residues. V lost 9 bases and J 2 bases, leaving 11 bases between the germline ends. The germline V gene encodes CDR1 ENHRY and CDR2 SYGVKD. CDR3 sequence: CAMGLSAYNEQFF. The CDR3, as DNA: TGTGCCATGGGTCTTTCCGCCTACAATGAGCAGTTCTTC.

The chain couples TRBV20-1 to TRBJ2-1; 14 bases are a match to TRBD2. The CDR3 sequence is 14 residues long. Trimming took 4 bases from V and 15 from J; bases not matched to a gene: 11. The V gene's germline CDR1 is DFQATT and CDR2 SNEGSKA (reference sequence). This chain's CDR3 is CSATPGTSGGKLFF. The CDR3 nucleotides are TGCAGTGCTACCCCCGGGACTAGCGGGGGTAAGCTGTTCTTC.

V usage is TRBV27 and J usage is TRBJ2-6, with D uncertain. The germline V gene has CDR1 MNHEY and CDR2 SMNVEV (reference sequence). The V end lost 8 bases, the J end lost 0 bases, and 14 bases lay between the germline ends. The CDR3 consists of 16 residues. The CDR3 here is CASGLAPSSGANVLTF. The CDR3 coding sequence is TGTGCCAGCGGGCTGGCCCCGAGCTCTGGGGCCAACGTCCTGACTTTC. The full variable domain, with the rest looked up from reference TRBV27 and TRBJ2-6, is EAQVTQNPRYLITVTGKKLTVTCSQNMNHEYMSWYRQDPGLGLRQIYYSMNVEVTDKGDVPEGYKVSRKEKRNFPLILESPSPNQTSLYFCASGLAPSSGANVLTFGAGSRLTVL.

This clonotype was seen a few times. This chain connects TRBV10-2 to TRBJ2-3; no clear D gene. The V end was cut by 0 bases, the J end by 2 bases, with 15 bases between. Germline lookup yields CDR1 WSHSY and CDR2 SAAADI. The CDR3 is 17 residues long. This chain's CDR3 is CASSESVSSVNTDTQYF. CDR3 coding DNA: TGCGCCAGCAGTGAGTCGGTGTCCAGCGTCAACACAGATACGCAGTATTTT.

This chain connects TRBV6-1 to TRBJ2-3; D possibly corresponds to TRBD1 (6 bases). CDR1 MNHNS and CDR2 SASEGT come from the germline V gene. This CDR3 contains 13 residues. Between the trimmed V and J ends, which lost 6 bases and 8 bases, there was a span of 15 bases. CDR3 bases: TGTGCCAGCAGCGCGAATAGAGGGGGTACGCAGTATTTT. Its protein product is CASSANRGGTQYF.

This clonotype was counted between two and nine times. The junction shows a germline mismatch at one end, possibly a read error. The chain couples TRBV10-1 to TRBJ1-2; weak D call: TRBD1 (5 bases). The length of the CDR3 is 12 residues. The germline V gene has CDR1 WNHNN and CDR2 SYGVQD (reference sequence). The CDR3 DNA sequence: TGCGCCAGCGGTGACAGTAACTATGGCTACACCTTC. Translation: CASGDSNYGYTF.

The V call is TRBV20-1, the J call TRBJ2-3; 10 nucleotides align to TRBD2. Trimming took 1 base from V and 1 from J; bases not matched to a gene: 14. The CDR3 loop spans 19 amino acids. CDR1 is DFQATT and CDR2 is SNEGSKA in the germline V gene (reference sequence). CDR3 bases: TGCAGTGCTAGAGTCCCCCCGGCTAGCGGGGGAGGGGGCACAGATACGCAGTATTTT. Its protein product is CSARVPPASGGGGTDTQYF.

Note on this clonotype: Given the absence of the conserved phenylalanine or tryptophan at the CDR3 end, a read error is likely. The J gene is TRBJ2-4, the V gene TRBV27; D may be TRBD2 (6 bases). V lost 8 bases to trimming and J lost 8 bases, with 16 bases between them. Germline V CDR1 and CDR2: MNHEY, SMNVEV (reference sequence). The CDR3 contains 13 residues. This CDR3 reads CASPILPGDIQYI. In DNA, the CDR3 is TGTGCCAGCCCGATACTCCCGGGGGACATTCAGTACATC.

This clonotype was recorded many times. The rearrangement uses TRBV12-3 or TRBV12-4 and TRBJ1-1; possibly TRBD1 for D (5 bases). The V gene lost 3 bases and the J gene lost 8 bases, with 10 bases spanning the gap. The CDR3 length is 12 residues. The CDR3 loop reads CASSLEDSEAFF. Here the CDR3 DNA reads TGTGCCAGCAGTTTGGAAGACAGCGAAGCTTTCTTT.

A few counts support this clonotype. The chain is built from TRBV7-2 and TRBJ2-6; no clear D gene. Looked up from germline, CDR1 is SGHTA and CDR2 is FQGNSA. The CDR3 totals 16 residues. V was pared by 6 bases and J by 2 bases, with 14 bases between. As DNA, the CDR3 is TGTGCCAGCAGTCCCCAGCACCTCGCTGGGGCCAACGTCCTGACTTTC. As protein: CASSPQHLAGANVLTF.

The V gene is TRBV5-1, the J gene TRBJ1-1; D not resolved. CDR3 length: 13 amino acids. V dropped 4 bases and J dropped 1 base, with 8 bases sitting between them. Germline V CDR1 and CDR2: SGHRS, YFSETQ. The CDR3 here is CASSRNANTEAFF. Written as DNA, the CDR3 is TGCGCCAGCAGCAGGAACGCGAACACTGAAGCTTTCTTT.

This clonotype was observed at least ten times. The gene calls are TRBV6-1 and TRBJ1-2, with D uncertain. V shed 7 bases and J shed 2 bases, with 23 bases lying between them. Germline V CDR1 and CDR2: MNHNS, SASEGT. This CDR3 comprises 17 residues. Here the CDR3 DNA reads TGTGCCAGCACCCGGCGACCGGATGGATACCTCAACTATGGCTACACCTTC. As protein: CASTRRPDGYLNYGYTF.

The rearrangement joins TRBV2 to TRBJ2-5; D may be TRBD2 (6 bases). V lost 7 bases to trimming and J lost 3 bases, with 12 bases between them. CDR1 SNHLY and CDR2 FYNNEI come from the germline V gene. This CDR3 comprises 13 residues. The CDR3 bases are TGTGCCAGCATTGGGGCGGGGAAAGAGACCCAGTACTTC. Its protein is CASIGAGKETQYF.

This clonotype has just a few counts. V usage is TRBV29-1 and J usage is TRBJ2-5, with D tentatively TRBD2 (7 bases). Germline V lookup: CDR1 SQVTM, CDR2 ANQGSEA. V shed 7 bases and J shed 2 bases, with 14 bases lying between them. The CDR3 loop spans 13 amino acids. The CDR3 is CSALRGGQETQYF. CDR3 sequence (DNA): TGCAGCGCGCTTAGGGGGGGGCAAGAGACCCAGTACTTC.

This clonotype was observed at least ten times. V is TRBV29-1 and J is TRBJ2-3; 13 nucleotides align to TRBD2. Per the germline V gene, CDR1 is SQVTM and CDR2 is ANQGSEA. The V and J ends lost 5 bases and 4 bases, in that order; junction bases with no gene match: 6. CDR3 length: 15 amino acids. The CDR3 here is CSVRTSGSVADTQYF. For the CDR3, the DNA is TGCAGCGTTAGGACTAGCGGGAGTGTTGCAGATACGCAGTATTTT.

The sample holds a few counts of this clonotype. The CDR3 nucleotides are TGTGCCAGCAATAAGGGGAGGGGTAGTGAAAAACTGTTTTTT. Translation: CASNKGRGSEKLFF. The chain employs TRBV6-1 and TRBJ1-4; tentatively, D is TRBD1 (5 bases). CDR1 and CDR2 (germline): MNHNS, SASEGT. This CDR3 spans 14 amino acids. The V end lost 7 bases, the J end lost 7 bases, and 16 bases lay between the germline ends.

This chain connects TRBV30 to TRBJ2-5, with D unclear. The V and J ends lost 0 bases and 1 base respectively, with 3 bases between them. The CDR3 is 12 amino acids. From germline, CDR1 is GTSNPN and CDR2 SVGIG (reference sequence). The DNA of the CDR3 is TGTGCCTGGAGTGTCCCCCAAGAGACCCAGTACTTC. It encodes CAWSVPQETQYF.

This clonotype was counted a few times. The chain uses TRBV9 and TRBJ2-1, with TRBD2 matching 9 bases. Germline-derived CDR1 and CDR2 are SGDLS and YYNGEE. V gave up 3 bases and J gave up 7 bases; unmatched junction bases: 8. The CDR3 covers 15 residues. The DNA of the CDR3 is TGTGCCAGCAGCGCAAGCGGGGGGCAAGTTAATGAGCAGTTCTTC. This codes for CASSASGGQVNEQFF.

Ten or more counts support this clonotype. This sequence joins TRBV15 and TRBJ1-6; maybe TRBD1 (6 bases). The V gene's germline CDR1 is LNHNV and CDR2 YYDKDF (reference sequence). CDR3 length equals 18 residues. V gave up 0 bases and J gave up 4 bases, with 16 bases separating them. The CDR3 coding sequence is TGTGCCACCAGCAGAGACCCCCGACAGGACGGATATAATTCACCCCTCCACTTT. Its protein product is CATSRDPRQDGYNSPLHF.

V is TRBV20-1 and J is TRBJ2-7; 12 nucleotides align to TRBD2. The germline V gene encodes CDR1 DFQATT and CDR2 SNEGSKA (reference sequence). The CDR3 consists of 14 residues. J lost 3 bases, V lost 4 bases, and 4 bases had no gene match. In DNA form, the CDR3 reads TGCAGTGCTATGCCTAGCGGGGGGGGCTACGAGCAGTACTTC. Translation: CSAMPSGGGYEQYF.

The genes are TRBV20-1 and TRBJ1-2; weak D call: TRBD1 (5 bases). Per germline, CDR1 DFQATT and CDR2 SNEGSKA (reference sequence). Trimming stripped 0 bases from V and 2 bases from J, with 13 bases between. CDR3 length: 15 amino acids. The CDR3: CSARDPDSANYGYTF. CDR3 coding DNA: TGCAGTGCTAGAGATCCAGACAGTGCAAACTATGGCTACACCTTC.

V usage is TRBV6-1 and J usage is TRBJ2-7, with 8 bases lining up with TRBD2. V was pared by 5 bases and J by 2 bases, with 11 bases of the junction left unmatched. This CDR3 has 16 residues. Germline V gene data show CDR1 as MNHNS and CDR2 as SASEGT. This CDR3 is CASSPASSGRPYEQYF. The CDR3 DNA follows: TGTGCCAGCAGTCCAGCCTCTAGCGGGCGTCCCTACGAGCAGTACTTC.

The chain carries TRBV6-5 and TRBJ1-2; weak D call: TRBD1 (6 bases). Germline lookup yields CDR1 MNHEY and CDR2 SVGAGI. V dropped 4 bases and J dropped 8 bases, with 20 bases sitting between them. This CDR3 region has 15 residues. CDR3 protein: CASSLDRTGYYGYTF. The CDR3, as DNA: TGTGCCAGCAGTTTAGACCGAACAGGGTATTACGGCTACACCTTC.

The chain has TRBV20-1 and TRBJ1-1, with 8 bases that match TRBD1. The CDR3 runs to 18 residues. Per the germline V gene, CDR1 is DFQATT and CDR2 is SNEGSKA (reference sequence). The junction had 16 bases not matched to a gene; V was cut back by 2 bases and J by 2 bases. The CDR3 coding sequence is TGCAGTGCTAGACCCAGCAGGGGGCGAGGAGGTGATAACACTGAAGCTTTCTTT. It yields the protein CSARPSRGRGGDNTEAFF.

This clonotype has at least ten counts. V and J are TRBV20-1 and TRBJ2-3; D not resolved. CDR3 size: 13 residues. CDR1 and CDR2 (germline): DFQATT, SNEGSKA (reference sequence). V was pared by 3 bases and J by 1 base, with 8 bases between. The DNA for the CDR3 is TGCAGTGCTAGGAGTCGCCGCACAGATACGCAGTATTTT. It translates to CSARSRRTDTQYF.